This entry describes one T cell receptor beta chain. These data originate in a study of blood T cell repertoires in COVID-19. Study details: COVID-19 samples, acute and convalescent, were from the United States, Italy and Spain. Sources were T cells, B-cell-depleted T cells, or PBMCs; the material itself was cDNA or gDNA.

V gave up 6 bases and J gave up 8 bases; unmatched junction bases: 5. Germline assignment: CDR1 LGHDT and CDR2 YNNKEL (reference sequence). The CDR3 runs to 12 residues. Those enrolled, adults aged roughly 18 to 100 years, came from about two dozen US areas. All recovered Cohort 3 donors got two negative PCRs, got clearance, or saw symptom resolution. Repertoires were generated with immunoSEQ multiplex PCR, while TCRdb's copy carries only in-frame clones and drops some. Of a few hundred thousand clones in the sample, roughly nine tenths were seen once. The sequence was collected from a woman aged 55 to 70 who had recovered from COVID-19. Sequencing was carried out using PBMCs or T cells enriched from blood (not recorded which). J is TRBJ1-2 and V is TRBV3-1 (or the pseudogene TRBV3-2); TRBD1 aligns across 8 bases. DNA of the CDR3: TGTGCCAGCAGTAGACAGGGGTACGGCTACACCTTC. Protein product: CASSRQGYGYTF.